This T cell receptor beta chain was retrieved from a study of T cell repertoires in cytomegalovirus infection. The CDR3 sequence is 16 residues long. Trimming shortened V by 4 bases and J by 2 bases, and 18 bases separated the two germline ends. Germline CDR1 is SGHTA and CDR2 is FQGNSA. TCRdb recomputed calls from the reads with MiXCR, one row per CDR3 protein. The sample gives 650,000 to 900,000 distinct CDR3 sequences, about 33% of which show up once; approximately 13% is in the top ten. This clonotype was seen repeatedly, ten times or more. Its specificity is not known. This rearrangement joins TRBV7-2 to TRBJ2-7; weak D call: TRBD2 (6 bases). The clonotype was recovered from a human donor in good health (CMV status not recorded). Some clones in this sample may be carry-over from other donors' samples. Here the sequenced sample was cultured CD8+ T cells from PBMCs, taken from culture after CMV antigen stimulation. The CDR3 region is CASSSGTQRPPYEQYF. CDR3 DNA sequence: TGTGCCAGCAGCTCCGGGACTCAGCGGCCCCCCTACGAGCAGTACTTC. The variable domain in full, completed from reference TRBV7-2 and TRBJ2-7, reads GAGVSQSPSNKVTEKGKDVELRCDPISGHTALYWYRQSLGQGLEFLIYFQGNSAPDKSGLPSDRFSAERTGGSVSTLTIQRTQQEDSAVYLCASSSGTQRPPYEQYFGPGTRLTVT.